This T cell receptor (beta chain) was observed in a study of T cell changes during pregnancy in multiple sclerosis. The data were produced by immunoSEQ multiplex PCR, yet TCRdb's version contains in-frame clones alone and is incomplete. The sample records about 44,000 clones, 80% to 90% being singletons. There are 15 residues in the CDR3. V lost 6 bases, J lost 3 bases, and 1 base stayed unmatched. Germline V lookup: CDR1 SGHVS, CDR2 FQNEAQ. The sample was CD4+ T cells from peripheral blood mononuclear cells, taken after pregnancy. The TCR comes from a female donor with multiple sclerosis, enrolled in a pregnancy study. The chain uses TRBV7-8 and TRBJ2-1; 14 nucleotides line up with TRBD2. This CDR3 is CASRGLAGDYNEQFF. CDR3 nucleotide sequence: TGTGCCAGCAGGGGACTAGCGGGAGACTACAATGAGCAGTTCTTC.